This TCR beta chain was captured in a study of radiation and T cells in renal cell carcinoma. General study points: From baseline, blood top tumor clonotypes peaked at 2 weeks post-radiation. No pretreatment tumor biopsies were available for baseline clonotypes.

Measured with immunoSEQ multiplex PCR; TCRdb has only the in-frame clones, and not every one. The sample records about 78,000 clones, roughly nine tenths being singletons. This sample's time point: blood 4 weeks post-SBRT, at nephrectomy. Treatment described: 15 Gy SBRT to primary tumor, nephrectomy 4 weeks later. Nephrectomy followed 15 Gy stereotactic body radiation by 4 weeks. The patient's renal cell carcinoma had clear cell pathology. V gave up 3 bases and J gave up 10 bases; unmatched junction bases: 11. Germline V gives CDR1 SGHKS, CDR2 YYEKEE (reference sequence). The CDR3 has 16 residues. On this clone itself: Its antigen is unknown.

The material was blood, obtained from a patient whose treatment included radiotherapy and nephrectomy. This clonotype was obtained from a woman aged 65 to 85 with renal cell carcinoma. J is TRBJ1-4 and V is TRBV5-5, with 11 bases that match TRBD1. CDR3 DNA sequence: TGTGCCAGCAGCTGGACAGGGGGCCAAGAGAAGGGAAAACTGTTTTTT. This encodes CASSWTGGQEKGKLFF. The full variable domain, rest sourced from reference TRBV5-5 and TRBJ1-4, is DAGVTQSPTHLIKTRGQQVTLRCSPISGHKSVSWYQQVLGQGPQFIFQYYEKEERGRGNFPDRFSARQFPNYSSELNVNALLLGDSALYLCASSWTGGQEKGKLFFGSGTQLSVL.